The 10 T cell receptor beta chains below all came from one sample that was sequenced in a study of Ad26.COV2.S vaccination and SARS-CoV-2 variants. Treatment described: 19 received Ad26.COV2.S at low or high dose, single or two shots; five or six received placebo; per-sample allocation not given. Samples were taken on day 63 after the first vaccine or placebo injection. Generated by immunoSEQ multiplex PCR, the TCRdb table keeps only in-frame clones and is missing some. This table has fewer than 400,000 clones, approximately 86% appearing once. The input for sequencing was peripheral blood, taken in a trial of Ad26.COV2.S vaccine versus placebo. The receptors were gathered from a person between 18 and 65 years old who received the Ad26.COV2.S COVID-19 vaccine or a placebo.

As for this clone: A junction end diverges from the germline sequence, so it may reflect a read error. The rearrangement uses TRBV5-1 and TRBJ1-1; a possible D gene is TRBD1 (6 bases). Germline V lookup: CDR1 SGHRS, CDR2 YFSETQ. The CDR3 loop spans 14 amino acids. The CDR3 DNA follows: TGCGCCAGCAGCTTGTTTACAGGGAACCCTGAAGCTTTCTTT. This sequence encodes CASSLFTGNPEAFF.

J is TRBJ1-6 and V is TRBV27, with D hard to call. The CDR3 extends over 14 amino acids. Germline CDR1 is MNHEY and CDR2 is SMNVEV (reference sequence). Trimming removed 5 bases from V and 7 bases from J, with 12 bases in between. The CDR3 region is CASSRHSENSPLHF. For the CDR3, the DNA is TGTGCCAGCAGTCGACACTCGGAGAATTCACCCCTCCACTTT.

The V gene is TRBV6-5, the J gene TRBJ1-6; D gene uncertain. Germline loops: CDR1 MNHEY, CDR2 SVGAGI. Trimming pared 2 bases from V and 9 bases from J, leaving 17 bases between. The CDR3 is 16 amino acids. The CDR3 here is CASSYHTGRSGSPLHF. The CDR3 DNA reads TGTGCCAGCAGTTACCATACCGGGAGGTCGGGTTCACCCCTCCACTTT.

The chain combines TRBV7-9 with TRBJ1-4, with D uncertain. V was cut by 4 bases and J by 8 bases, with 11 bases left in between. Per the germline V gene, CDR1 is SEHNR and CDR2 is FQNEAQ (reference sequence). CDR3 length: 13 residues. CDR3 region: CASSSTGLEKLFF. The CDR3, as DNA: TGTGCCAGCAGCTCCACCGGTCTGGAAAAACTGTTTTTT. Filled out from reference TRBV7-9 and TRBJ1-4, the complete variable domain reads DTGVSQNPRHKITKRGQNVTFRCDPISEHNRLYWYRQTLGQGPEFLTYFQNEAQLEKSRLLSDRFSAERPKGSFSTLEIQRTEQGDSAMYLCASSSTGLEKLFFGSGTQLSVL.

This chain uses TRBV6-5 with TRBJ2-1; a possible D gene is TRBD2 (6 bases). Trimming removed 2 bases at V and 0 bases at J, with 8 bases between. In germline, CDR1 is MNHEY, CDR2 SVGAGI. The CDR3 runs 15 residues. The CDR3 DNA is TGTGCCAGCAGTTACGGAGGGCTCTCCTACAATGAGCAGTTCTTC. It encodes CASSYGGLSYNEQFF.

The chain recombines TRBV5-1 with TRBJ1-5; 9 nucleotides agree with TRBD1. Germline-derived CDR1 and CDR2 are SGHRS and YFSETQ. Trimming removed 4 bases from V and 2 bases from J; junction bases left unmatched: 4. This CDR3 contains 15 residues. In DNA form, the CDR3 reads TGCGCCAGCAGCCGAAGACAGGGGGGCAATCAGCCCCAGCATTTT. Residues: CASSRRQGGNQPQHF.

The chain joins TRBV20-1 to TRBJ2-1; D gene unclear. The germline gives CDR1 DFQATT, CDR2 SNEGSKA (reference sequence). The CDR3 sequence is 14 residues long. The ends were cut back, 3 bases at V and 4 bases at J, with 13 bases in the middle. The DNA for the CDR3 is TGCAGTGCTAGTTCACGCCCGAAATACAATGAGCAGTTCTTC. This codes for CSASSRPKYNEQFF.

The rearrangement uses TRBV19 and TRBJ1-3; possibly TRBD1 for D (6 bases). V lost 7 bases to trimming and J lost 1 base, with 20 bases between them. This CDR3 contains 17 residues. CDR1 is LNHDA, CDR2 SQIVND, per germline (reference sequence). In DNA, the CDR3 is TGTGCCAGTACCCCGCAGCCAGGACAGCCATCTGGAAACACCATATATTTT. It is translated as CASTPQPGQPSGNTIYF.

This chain uses TRBV3-1 (or the pseudogene TRBV3-2) with TRBJ2-4; D not certain. V was cut by 6 bases and J by 0 bases, with 12 bases left in between. The CDR3 consists of 15 residues. CDR1 and CDR2 from the germline V gene are LGHDT and YNNKEL (reference sequence). The DNA for the CDR3 is TGTGCCAGCAGTTATAGGCACCCAGCCAAAAACATTCAGTACTTC. It codes for CASSYRHPAKNIQYF.

CDR3 in DNA: TGTGCCAGCAGCGCGTCTGGGACAGCCTATAATTCACCCCTCCACTTT. It specifies CASSASGTAYNSPLHF. V is TRBV3-1 (or the pseudogene TRBV3-2) and J is TRBJ1-6; 7 bases are shared with TRBD1. V trimming: 5 bases; J trimming: 2 bases; junction bases outside the gene matches: 6. Germline values: CDR1 LGHDT, CDR2 YNNKEL (reference sequence). The length of the CDR3 is 16 residues.